One T cell receptor (beta chain) is described in this entry. The data are from a study of PD-L1 blockade in urothelial cancer. As for the study in general: Counts from blood samples showed a median of approximately 150,000 T cells.

This sample's time point: pretreatment peripheral blood. The table came from immunoSEQ multiplex PCR; TCRdb's copy has only in-frame clones and leaves some out. Of some 20,000 clones in the sample, around 89% were seen once. Germline V CDR1 and CDR2: SQVTM, ANQGSEA. The germline V and J ends were trimmed by 1 base and 4 bases, with 10 bases remaining between them. The CDR3 is made up of 13 amino acids. Sequenced here: PBMCs, sampled around atezolizumab (anti-PD-L1) treatment. The clonotype originates from a man aged 65-85 years with urothelial cancer. This rearrangement joins TRBV29-1 to TRBJ1-1; D might be TRBD1 (6 bases). CDR3 amino acids: CSVEVARGTEAFF. In DNA form, the CDR3 reads TGCAGCGTTGAAGTGGCCAGGGGCACTGAAGCTTTCTTT. Based on the CDR3 plus reference TRBV29-1 and TRBJ1-1, the full variable domain is SAVISQKPSRDICQRGTSLTIQCQVDSQVTMMFWYRQQPGQSLTLIATANQGSEATYESGFVIDKFPISRPNLTFSTLTVSNMSPEDSSIYLCSVEVARGTEAFFGQGTRLTVV.